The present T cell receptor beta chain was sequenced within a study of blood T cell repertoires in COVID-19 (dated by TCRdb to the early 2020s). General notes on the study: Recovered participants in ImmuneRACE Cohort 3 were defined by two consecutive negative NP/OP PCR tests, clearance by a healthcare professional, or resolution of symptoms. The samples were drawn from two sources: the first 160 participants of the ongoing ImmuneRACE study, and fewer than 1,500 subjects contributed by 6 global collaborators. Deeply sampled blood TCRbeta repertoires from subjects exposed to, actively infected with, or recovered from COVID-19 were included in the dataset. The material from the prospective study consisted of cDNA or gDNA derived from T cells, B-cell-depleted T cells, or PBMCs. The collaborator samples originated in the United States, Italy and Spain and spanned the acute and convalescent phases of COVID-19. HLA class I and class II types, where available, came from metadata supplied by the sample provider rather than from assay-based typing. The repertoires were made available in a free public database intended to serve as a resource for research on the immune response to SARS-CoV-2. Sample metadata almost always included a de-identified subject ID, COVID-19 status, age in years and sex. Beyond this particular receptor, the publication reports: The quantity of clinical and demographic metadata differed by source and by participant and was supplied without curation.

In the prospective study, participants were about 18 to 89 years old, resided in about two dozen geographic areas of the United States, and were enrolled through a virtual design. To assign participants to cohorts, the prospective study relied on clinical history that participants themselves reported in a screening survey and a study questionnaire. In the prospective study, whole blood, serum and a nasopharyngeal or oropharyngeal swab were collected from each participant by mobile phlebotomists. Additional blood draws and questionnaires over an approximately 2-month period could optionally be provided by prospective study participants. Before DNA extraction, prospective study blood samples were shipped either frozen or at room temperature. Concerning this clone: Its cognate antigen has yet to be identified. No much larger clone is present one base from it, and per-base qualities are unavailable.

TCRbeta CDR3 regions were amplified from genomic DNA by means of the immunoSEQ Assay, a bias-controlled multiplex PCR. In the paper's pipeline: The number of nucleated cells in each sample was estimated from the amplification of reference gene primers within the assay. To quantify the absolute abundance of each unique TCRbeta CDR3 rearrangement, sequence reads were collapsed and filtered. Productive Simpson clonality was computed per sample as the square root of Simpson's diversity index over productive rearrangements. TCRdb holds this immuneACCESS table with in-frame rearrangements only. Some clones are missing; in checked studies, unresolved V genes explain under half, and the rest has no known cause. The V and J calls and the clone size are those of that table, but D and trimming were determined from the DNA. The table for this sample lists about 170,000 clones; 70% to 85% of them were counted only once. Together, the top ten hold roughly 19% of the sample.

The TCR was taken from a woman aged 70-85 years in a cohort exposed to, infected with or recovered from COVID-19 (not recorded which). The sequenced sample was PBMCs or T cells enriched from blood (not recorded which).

The CDR3 protein: CASSIDTALAGGKNEQFF. The nucleotides read TGTGCCAGTAGTATAGATACGGCACTAGCGGGAGGGAAGAATGAGCAGTTCTTC. This receptor chain uses TRBV19 and TRBJ2-1; 13 bases in the junction line up with TRBD2. Relative to germline, V is missing 0 bases and J is missing 7 bases, with 9 bases of the junction outside any gene match. For CDR1 and CDR2, the germline V gene (reference sequence) lists LNHDA and SQIVND. From cysteine to phenylalanine, the CDR3 is 18 amino acids long. Of the read, only the CDR3 DNA is kept; its 54 bases are in frame from base 1.